The 4 T cell receptor beta chains presented below share a single source sample, sequenced in a study of blood T cells in healthy people across ages (dated by TCRdb to the mid-2010s). Library preparation was by 5' RACE. These reads were obtained on an Illumina HiSeq 2500. A second 7 to 11 cycle PCR used a sample-barcoded 5' primer and a J-beta primer mix. TCRdb's own reprocessing of the public reads used fastp at Q25 and MiXCR and kept productive beta chains. All rows with the same CDR3 protein become a single entry with the most common DNA and genes. The sample contains about a million distinct CDR3 sequences, 51% of them found a single time. 20% to 25% of the sample goes to the ten largest clones. Sequenced: blood. The origin of the receptors is a woman aged 60 to 75 in good health.

This clonotype was found a few times. The V call is TRBV7-2, the J call TRBJ2-7; D is perhaps TRBD2 (5 bases). The CDR3 consists of 15 residues. Looked up from germline, CDR1 is SGHTA and CDR2 is FQGNSA. The V gene lost 7 bases and the J gene lost 6 bases, with 22 bases spanning the gap. CDR3 sequence (DNA): TGTGCCAGCATCCCCCGAGTTGGCGGGTCAGGCGAGCAGTACTTC. As protein: CASIPRVGGSGEQYF.

The genes are TRBV27 and TRBJ2-5; D unclear. Between the trimmed V and J ends, which lost 4 bases and 5 bases, there was a span of 14 bases. The CDR3 runs to 14 residues. Per the germline V gene, CDR1 is MNHEY and CDR2 is SMNVEV (reference sequence). The CDR3 protein is CASSSTRPRETQYF. CDR3 coding DNA: TGTGCCAGCAGTTCCACCAGGCCGAGGGAGACCCAGTACTTC.

This sequence joins TRBV15 and TRBJ1-5; D gene ambiguous. CDR3 length: 15 residues. V gave up 6 bases and J gave up 0 bases, with 12 bases separating them. From germline, CDR1 is LNHNV and CDR2 YYDKDF (reference sequence). The CDR3: CATSRRGYSNQPQHF. The DNA for the CDR3 is TGTGCCACCAGTAGACGTGGGTATAGCAATCAGCCCCAGCATTTT. The full variable domain, in which reference TRBV15 and TRBJ1-5 provide the parts outside the CDR3, is DAMVIQNPRYQVTQFGKPVTLSCSQTLNHNVMYWYQQKSSQAPKLLFHYYDKDFNNEADTPDNFQSRRPNTSFCFLDIRSPGLGDTAMYLCATSRRGYSNQPQHFGDGTRLSIL.

This chain links TRBV15 with TRBJ2-5; D may be TRBD2 (5 bases). Looked up from germline, CDR1 is LNHNV and CDR2 is YYDKDF (reference sequence). The CDR3 is 15 amino acids. V lost 0 bases to trimming and J lost 5 bases, with 13 bases between them. The CDR3 nucleotides read TGTGCCACCAGCAGAGATAGGGAGCCTTGGGAGACCCAGTACTTC. This encodes CATSRDREPWETQYF.